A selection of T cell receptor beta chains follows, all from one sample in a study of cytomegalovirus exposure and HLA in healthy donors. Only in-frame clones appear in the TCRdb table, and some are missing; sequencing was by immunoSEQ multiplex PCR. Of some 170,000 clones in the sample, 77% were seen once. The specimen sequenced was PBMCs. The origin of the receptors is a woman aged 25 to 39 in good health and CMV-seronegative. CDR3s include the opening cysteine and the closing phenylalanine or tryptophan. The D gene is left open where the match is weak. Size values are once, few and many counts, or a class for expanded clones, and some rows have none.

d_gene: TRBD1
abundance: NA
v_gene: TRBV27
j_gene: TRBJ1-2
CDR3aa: CASSFAQDRGYPF
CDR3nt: TGTGCCAGCAGTTTTGCCCAAGACAGGGGCTACCCCTTC

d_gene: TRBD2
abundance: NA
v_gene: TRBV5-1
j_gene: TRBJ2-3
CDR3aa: CASSFSGSGADTQYF
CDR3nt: TGCGCCAGCAGCTTTAGCGGGAGTGGGGCAGATACGCAGTATTTT

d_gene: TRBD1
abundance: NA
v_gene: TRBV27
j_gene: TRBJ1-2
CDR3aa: CASRPTGGGYGYTF
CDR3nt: TGTGCCAGCAGGCCTACAGGGGGCGGCTATGGCTACACCTTC

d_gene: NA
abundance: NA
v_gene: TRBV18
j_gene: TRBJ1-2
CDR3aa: CASSPPIGQLGYTF
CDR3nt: TGTGCCAGCTCACCGCCTATTGGGCAGCTCGGCTACACCTTC

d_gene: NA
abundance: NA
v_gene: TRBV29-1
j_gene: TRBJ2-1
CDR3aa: CSVLQGRHINEQFF
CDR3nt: TGCAGCGTCTTACAGGGTCGGCACATCAATGAGCAGTTCTTC

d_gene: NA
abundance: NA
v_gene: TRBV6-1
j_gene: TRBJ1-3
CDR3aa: CASSARSGNTIYF
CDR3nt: TGTGCCAGCAGTGCGCGCTCTGGAAACACCATATATTTT

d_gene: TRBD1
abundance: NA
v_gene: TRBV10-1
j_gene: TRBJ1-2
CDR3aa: CANQRDRNYGYTF
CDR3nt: TGCGCCAACCAACGGGACAGAAACTATGGCTACACCTTC

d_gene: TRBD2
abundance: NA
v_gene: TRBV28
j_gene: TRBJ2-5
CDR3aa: CASSPLSSGRAGETQYF
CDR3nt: TGTGCCAGCAGTCCACTCTCTAGCGGGAGGGCGGGGGAGACCCAGTACTTC

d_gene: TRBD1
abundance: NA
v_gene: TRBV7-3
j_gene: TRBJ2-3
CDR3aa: CASSPTVQGDTQYF
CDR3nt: TGTGCCAGCAGCCCGACGGTCCAGGGGGACACGCAGTATTTT

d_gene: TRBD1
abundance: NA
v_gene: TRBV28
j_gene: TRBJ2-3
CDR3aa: CASSLDRESTDTQYF
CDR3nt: TGTGCCAGCAGTCTGGACAGGGAGAGCACAGATACGCAGTATTTT

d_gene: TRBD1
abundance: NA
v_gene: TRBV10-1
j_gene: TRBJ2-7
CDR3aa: CASSGGDDRDLYEQYF
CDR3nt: TGCGCCAGCAGTGGCGGTGATGACAGGGACCTCTACGAGCAGTACTTC

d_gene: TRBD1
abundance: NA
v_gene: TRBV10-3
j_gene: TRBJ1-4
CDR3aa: CAISLTGFNEKLFF
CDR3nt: TGTGCCATCAGTCTGACAGGGTTTAATGAAAAACTGTTTTTT

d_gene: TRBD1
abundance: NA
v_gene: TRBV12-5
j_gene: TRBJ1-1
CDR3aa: CASGNPTGTAFF
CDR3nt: TGTGCTAGTGGCAACCCGACAGGGACAGCTTTCTTT

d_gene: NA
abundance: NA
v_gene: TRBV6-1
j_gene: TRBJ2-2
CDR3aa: CASSLAKNTGELFF
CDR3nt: TGTGCCAGCAGTCTCGCGAAGAACACCGGGGAGCTGTTTTTT

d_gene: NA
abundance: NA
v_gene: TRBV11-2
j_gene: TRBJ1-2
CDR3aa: CASSTTRGYGYTF
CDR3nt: TGTGCCAGCAGCACTACCAGGGGTTATGGCTACACCTTC

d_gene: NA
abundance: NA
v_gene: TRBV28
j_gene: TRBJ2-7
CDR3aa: CASSLLPASGEQYF
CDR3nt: TGTGCCAGCAGTTTACTTCCCGCGTCGGGGGAGCAGTACTTC

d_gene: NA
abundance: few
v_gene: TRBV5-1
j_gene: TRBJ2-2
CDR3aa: CASSLTQDTGELFF
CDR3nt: TGCGCCAGCAGCTTGACACAGGACACCGGGGAGCTGTTTTTT

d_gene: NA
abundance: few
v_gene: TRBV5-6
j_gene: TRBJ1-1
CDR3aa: CASSLFSGTEAFF
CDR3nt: TGTGCCAGCAGCTTGTTCTCGGGGACTGAAGCTTTCTTT

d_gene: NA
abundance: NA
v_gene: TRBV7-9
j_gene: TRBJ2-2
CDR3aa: CASSQENTGELFF
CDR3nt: TGTGCCAGCAGCCAGGAGAACACCGGGGAGCTGTTTTTT

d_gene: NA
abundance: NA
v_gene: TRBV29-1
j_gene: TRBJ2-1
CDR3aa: CSVVWLASGYNEQFF
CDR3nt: TGCAGCGTTGTATGGCTAGCCTCCGGCTACAATGAGCAGTTCTTC

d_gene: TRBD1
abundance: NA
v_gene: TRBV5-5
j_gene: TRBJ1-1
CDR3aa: CASSFASTGEAFF
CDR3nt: TGTGCCAGCAGCTTTGCGTCGACAGGGGAAGCTTTCTTT

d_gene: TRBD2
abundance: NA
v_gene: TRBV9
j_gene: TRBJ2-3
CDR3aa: CASSVSGGAVGDTQYF
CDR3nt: TGTGCCAGCAGCGTTAGCGGGGGGGCCGTAGGAGATACGCAGTATTTT

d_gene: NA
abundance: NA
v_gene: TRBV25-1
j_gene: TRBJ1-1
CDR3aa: CASMERNTEAFF
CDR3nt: TGTGCCAGCATGGAGAGAAACACTGAAGCTTTCTTT

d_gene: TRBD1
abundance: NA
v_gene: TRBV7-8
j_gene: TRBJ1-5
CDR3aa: CASSLAYRRQGFRNQPQHF
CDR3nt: TGTGCCAGCAGCTTAGCGTATCGGAGACAGGGATTCAGGAATCAGCCCCAGCATTTT

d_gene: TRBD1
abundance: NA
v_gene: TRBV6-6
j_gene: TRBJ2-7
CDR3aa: CASTPTGVNEQYF
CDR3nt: TGTGCCAGCACTCCAACAGGGGTCAACGAGCAGTACTTC

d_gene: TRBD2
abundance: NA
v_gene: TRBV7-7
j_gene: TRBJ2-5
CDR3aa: CASSLGGLSTRETQYF
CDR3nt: TGTGCCAGCAGCTTAGGGGGACTATCGACGAGGGAGACCCAGTACTTC

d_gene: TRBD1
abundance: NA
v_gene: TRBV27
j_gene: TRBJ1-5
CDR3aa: CASSRTGVQPQHF
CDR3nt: TGTGCCAGCAGCCGGACAGGGGTTCAGCCCCAGCATTTT

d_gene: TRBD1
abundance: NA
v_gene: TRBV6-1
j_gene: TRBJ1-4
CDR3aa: CASSEVMGQLLFF
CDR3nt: TGTGCCAGCAGTGAAGTGATGGGACAGTTACTGTTTTTT

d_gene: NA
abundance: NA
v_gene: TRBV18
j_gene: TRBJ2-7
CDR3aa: CASSPPQTSEQYF
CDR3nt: TGTGCCAGCTCACCACCGCAAACTAGCGAGCAGTACTTC

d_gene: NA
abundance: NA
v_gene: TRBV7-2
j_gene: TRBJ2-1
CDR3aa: CASSLERTGGTFF
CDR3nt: TGTGCCAGCAGCTTAGAAAGGACAGGCGGGACGTTCTTC

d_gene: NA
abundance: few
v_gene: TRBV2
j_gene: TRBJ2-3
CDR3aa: CASSQGSTDTQYF
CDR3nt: TGTGCCAGCAGCCAGGGCAGCACAGATACGCAGTATTTT

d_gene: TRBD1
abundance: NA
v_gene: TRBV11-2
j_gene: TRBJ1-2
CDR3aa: CASSLGQGHGYTF
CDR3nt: TGTGCCAGCAGCTTAGGACAGGGGCATGGCTACACCTTC

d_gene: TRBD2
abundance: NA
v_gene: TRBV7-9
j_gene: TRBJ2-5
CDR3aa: CASSLGTSGMYQETQYF
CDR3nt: TGTGCCAGCAGCCTCGGGACTAGCGGGATGTACCAAGAGACCCAGTACTTC

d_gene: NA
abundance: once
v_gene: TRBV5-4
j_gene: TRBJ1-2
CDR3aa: CASSLQGSFYGYTF
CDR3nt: TGTGCCAGCAGTTTGCAGGGCTCCTTCTATGGCTACACCTTC

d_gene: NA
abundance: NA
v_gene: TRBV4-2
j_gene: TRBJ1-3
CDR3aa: CASSQDGLSGNTIYF
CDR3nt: TGTGCCAGCAGCCAAGATGGCCTCTCTGGAAACACCATATATTTT

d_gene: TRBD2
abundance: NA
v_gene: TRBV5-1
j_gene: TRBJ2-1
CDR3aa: CASSLDSGGSYNEQFF
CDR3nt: TGCGCCAGCAGCTTGGATAGCGGGGGGTCCTACAATGAGCAGTTCTTC

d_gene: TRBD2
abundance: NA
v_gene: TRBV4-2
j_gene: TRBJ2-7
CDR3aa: CASSQDSWTSGRGEQYF
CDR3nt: TGTGCCAGCAGCCAAGATAGTTGGACTAGCGGGAGGGGCGAGCAGTACTTC

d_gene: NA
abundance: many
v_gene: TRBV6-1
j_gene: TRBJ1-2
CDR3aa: CASSEGGGGNYGYTF
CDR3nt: TGTGCCAGCAGTGAAGGGGGGGGCGGGAACTATGGCTACACCTTC

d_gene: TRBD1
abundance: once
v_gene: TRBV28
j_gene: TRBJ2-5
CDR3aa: CASSGSGTGRETQYF
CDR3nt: TGTGCCAGCAGCGGTTCCGGGACAGGGCGAGAGACCCAGTACTTC

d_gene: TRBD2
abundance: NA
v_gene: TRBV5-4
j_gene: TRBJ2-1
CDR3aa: CASSPITGLAVYNEQFF
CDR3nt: TGTGCCAGCAGCCCCATCACGGGACTAGCGGTCTACAATGAGCAGTTCTTC

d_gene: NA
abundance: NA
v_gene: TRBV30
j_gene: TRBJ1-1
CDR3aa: CAWSRVNTEAFF
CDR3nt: TGTGCCTGGAGCAGGGTGAACACTGAAGCTTTCTTT

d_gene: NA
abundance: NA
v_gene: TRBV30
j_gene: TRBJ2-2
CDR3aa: CAWSVNQGTGELFF
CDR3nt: TGTGCCTGGAGTGTAAATCAGGGGACCGGGGAGCTGTTTTTT

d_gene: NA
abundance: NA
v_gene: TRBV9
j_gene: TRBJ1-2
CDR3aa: CASSVVDSYYGYTF
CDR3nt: TGTGCCAGCAGCGTAGTGGACAGCTACTATGGCTACACCTTC

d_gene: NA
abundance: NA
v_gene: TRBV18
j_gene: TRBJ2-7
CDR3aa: CASSPQSGAPYEQYF
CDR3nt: TGTGCCAGCTCACCACAGTCGGGAGCCCCCTACGAGCAGTACTTC

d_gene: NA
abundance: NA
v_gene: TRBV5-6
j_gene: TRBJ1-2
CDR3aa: CASSSLAGYTF
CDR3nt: TGTGCCAGCAGCTCCCTGGCCGGCTACACCTTC

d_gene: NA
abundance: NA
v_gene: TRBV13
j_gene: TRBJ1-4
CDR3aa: CASSTGTENEKLFF
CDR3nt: TGTGCCAGCAGCACCGGGACTGAGAATGAAAAACTGTTTTTT

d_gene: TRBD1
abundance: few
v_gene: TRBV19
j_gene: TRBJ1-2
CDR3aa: CASSQTGGRMGDTF
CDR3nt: TGTGCCAGTTCACAAACAGGGGGCCGAATGGGGGACACCTTC

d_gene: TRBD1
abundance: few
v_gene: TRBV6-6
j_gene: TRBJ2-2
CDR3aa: CASRSGGTGELFF
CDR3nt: TGTGCCAGCAGGTCAGGGGGCACCGGGGAGCTGTTTTTT

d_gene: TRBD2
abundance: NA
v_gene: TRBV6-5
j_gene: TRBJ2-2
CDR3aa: CASRGTRDTGELFF
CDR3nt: TGTGCCAGCAGGGGGACTAGAGACACCGGGGAGCTGTTTTTT

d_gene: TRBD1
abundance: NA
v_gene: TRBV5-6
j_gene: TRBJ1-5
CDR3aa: CASSKTRSTGTGYQPQHF
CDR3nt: TGTGCCAGCAGCAAAACGCGAAGTACCGGGACAGGTTACCAGCCCCAGCATTTT

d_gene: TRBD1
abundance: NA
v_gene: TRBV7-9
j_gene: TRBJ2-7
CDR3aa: CASSLHGQGLDEQYF
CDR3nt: TGTGCCAGCAGCCTACACGGACAGGGTTTGGACGAGCAGTACTTC

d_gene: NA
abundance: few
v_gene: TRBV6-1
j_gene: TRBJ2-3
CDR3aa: CASISDGDTQYF
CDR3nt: TGTGCCAGCATTAGCGATGGGGATACGCAGTATTTT

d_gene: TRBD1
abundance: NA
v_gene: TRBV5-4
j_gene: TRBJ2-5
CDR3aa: CASSSRQGETQYF
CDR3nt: TGTGCCAGCAGCTCAAGACAGGGGGAGACCCAGTACTTC